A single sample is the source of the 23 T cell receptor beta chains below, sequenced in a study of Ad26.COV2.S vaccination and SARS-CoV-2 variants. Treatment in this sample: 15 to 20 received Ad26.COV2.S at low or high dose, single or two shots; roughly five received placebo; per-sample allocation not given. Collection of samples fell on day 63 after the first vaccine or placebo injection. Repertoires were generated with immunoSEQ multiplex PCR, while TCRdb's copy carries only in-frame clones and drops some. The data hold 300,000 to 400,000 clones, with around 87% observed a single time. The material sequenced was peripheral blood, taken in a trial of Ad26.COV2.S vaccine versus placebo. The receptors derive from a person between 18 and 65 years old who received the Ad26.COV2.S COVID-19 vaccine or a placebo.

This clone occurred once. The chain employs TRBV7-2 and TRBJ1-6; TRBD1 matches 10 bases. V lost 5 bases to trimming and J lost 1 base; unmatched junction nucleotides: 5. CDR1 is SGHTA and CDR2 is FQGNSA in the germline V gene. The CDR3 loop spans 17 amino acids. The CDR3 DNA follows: TGTGCCAGCAGCCCGGGACAGGGGCGGTCCTATAATTCACCCCTCCACTTT. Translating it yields CASSPGQGRSYNSPLHF.

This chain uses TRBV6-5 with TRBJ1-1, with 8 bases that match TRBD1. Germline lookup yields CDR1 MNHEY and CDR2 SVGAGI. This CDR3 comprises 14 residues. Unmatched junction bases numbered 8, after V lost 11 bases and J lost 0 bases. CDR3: CALGQGPLNTEAFF. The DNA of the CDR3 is TGTGCCCTCGGACAGGGCCCTCTGAACACTGAAGCTTTCTTT.

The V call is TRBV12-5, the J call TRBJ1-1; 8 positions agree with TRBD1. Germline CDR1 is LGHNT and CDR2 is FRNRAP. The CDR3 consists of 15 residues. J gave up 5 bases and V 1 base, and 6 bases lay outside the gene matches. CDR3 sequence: CASGLGQGRKTEAFF. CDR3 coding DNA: TGTGCTAGTGGTTTGGGACAGGGGAGGAAAACTGAAGCTTTCTTT.

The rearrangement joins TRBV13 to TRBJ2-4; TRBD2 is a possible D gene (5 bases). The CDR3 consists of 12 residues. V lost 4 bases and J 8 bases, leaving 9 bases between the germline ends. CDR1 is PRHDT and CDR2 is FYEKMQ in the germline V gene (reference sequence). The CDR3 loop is CASSYRRDIQYF. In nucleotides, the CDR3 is TGTGCCAGCAGCTACCGGCGGGACATTCAGTACTTC.

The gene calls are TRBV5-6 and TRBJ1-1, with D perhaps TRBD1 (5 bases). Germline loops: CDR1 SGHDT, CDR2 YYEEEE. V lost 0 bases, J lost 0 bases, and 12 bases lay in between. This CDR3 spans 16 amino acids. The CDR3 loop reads CASSLETGLMNTEAFF. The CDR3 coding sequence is TGTGCCAGCAGCTTGGAAACAGGACTCATGAACACTGAAGCTTTCTTT.

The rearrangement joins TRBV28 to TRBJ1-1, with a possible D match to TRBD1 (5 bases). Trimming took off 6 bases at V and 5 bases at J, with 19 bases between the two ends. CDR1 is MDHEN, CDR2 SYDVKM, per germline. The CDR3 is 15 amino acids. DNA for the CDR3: TGTGCCAGCAGACCCGCCGGGGGGGTCGGAACTGAAGCTTTCTTT. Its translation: CASRPAGGVGTEAFF.

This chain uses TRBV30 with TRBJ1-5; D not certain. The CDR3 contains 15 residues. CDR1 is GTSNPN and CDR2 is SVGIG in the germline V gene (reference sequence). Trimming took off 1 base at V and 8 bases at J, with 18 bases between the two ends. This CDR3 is CAWSERPVSLEPQHF. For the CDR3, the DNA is TGTGCCTGGAGTGAGCGGCCGGTATCCTTGGAGCCCCAGCATTTT.

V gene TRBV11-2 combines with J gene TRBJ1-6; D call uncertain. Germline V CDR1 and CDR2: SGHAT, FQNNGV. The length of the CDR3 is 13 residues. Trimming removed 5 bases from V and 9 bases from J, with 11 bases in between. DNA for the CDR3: TGTGCCAGCAGCCCCCTGGGAGGTTCACCCCTCCACTTT. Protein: CASSPLGGSPLHF.

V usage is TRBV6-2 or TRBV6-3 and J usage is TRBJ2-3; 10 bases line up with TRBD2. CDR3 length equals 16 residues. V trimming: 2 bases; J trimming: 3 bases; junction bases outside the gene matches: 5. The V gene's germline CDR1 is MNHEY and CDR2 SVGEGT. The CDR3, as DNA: TGTGCCAGCAGTTACACGAGCGGGGGGGCAACAGATACGCAGTATTTT. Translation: CASSYTSGGATDTQYF.

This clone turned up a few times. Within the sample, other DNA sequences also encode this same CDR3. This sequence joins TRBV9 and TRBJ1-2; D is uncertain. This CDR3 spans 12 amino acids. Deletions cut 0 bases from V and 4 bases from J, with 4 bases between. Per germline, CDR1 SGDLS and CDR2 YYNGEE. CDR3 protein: CASSVGGYGYTF. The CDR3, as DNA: TGTGCCAGCAGCGTAGGGGGCTATGGCTACACCTTC.

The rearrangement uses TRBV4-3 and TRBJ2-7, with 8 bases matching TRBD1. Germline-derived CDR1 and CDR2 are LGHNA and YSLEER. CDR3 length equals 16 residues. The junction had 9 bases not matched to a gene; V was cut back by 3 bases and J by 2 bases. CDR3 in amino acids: CASSHWGTGLTYEQYF. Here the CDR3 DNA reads TGCGCCAGCAGCCACTGGGGGACAGGTCTTACCTACGAGCAGTACTTC.

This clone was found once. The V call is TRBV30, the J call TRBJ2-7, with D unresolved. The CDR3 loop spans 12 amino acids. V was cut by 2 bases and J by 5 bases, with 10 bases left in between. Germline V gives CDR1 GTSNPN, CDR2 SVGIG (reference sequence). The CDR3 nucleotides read TGTGCCTGGAGTTTCCAGGTCCACGAGCAGTACTTC. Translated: CAWSFQVHEQYF.

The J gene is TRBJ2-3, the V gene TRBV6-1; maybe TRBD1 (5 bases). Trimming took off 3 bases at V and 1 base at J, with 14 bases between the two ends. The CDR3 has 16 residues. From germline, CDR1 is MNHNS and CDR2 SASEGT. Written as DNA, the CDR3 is TGTGCCAGCAGTGATGGGGCAGGGCGCGGCACAGATACGCAGTATTTT. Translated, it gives CASSDGAGRGTDTQYF.

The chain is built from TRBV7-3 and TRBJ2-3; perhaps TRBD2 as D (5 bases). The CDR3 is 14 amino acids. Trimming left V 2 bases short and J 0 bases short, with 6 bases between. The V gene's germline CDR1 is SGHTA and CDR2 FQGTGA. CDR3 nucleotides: TGTGCCAGCAGCTTACCTAGCAGCACAGATACGCAGTATTTT. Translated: CASSLPSSTDTQYF.

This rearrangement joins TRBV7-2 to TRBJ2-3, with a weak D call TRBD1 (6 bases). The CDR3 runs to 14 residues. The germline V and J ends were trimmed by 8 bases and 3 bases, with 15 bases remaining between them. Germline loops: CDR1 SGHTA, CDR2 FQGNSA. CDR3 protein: CASGSGTLTDTQYF. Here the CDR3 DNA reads TGTGCCAGCGGCTCCGGGACACTTACAGATACGCAGTATTTT.

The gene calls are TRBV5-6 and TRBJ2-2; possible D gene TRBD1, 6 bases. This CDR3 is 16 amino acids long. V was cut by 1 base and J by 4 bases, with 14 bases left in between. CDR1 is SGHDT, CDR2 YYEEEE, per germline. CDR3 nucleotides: TGTGCCAGCAGCTTGCTACCAGGGGTGGGCACCGGGGAGCTGTTTTTT. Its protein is CASSLLPGVGTGELFF. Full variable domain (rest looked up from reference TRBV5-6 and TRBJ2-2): DAGVTQSPTHLIKTRGQQVTLRCSPKSGHDTVSWYQQALGQGPQFIFQYYEEEERQRGNFPDRFSGHQFPNYSSELNVNALLLGDSALYLCASSLLPGVGTGELFFGEGSRLTVL.

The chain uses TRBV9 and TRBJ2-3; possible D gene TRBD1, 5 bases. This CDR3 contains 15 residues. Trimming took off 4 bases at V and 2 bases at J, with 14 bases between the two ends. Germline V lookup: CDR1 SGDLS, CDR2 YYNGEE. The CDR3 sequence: CASSQAQGFTDTQYF. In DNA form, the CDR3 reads TGTGCCAGCAGCCAAGCCCAGGGATTCACAGATACGCAGTATTTT.

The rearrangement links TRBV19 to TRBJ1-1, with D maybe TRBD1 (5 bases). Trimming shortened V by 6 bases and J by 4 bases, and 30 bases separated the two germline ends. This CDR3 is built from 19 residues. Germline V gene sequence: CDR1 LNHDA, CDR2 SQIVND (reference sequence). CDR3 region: CASRSWEYGTTERGTEAFF. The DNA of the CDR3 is TGTGCCAGTAGGTCCTGGGAGTACGGGACCACCGAACGGGGCACTGAAGCTTTCTTT.

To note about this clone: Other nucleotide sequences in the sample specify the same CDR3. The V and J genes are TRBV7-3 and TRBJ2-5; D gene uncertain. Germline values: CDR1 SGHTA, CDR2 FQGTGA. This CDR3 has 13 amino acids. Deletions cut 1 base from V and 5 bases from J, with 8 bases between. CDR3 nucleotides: TGTGCCAGCAGCTTAAGGGGTGGGGAGACCCAGTACTTC. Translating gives CASSLRGGETQYF.

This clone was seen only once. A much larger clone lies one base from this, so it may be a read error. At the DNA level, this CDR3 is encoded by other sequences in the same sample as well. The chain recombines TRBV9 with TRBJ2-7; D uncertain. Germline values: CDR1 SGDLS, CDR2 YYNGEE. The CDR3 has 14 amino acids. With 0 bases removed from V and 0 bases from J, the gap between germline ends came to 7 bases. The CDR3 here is CASSVGGSSYEQYF. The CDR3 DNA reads TGTGCCAGCAGCGTAGGAGGCAGCTCCTACGAGCAGTACTTC. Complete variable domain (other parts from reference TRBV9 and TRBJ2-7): DSGVTQTPKHLITATGQRVTLRCSPRSGDLSVYWYQQSLDQGLQFLIQYYNGEERAKGNILERFSAQQFPDLHSELNLSSLELGDSALYFCASSVGGSSYEQYFGPGTRLTVT.

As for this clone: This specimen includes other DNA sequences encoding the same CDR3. Here the CDR3 DNA reads TGTGCCAGCAGCTTAGGACAGGGAGGCGAGGCTTTCTTT. Its protein product is CASSLGQGGEAFF. This sequence joins TRBV7-2 and TRBJ1-1; TRBD1 aligns across 7 bases. V shed 1 base and J 11 bases; nucleotides not matched to a gene: 7. Germline CDR1 SGHTA, CDR2 FQGNSA. The CDR3 length is 13 residues.

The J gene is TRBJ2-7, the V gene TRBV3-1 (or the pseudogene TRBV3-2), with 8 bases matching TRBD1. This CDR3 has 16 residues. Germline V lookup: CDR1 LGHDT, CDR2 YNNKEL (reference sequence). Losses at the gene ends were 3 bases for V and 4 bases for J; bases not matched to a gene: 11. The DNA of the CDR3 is TGTGCCAGCAGCCACCCCACGGGGGACAGGTTTTACGAGCAGTACTTC. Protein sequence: CASSHPTGDRFYEQYF.

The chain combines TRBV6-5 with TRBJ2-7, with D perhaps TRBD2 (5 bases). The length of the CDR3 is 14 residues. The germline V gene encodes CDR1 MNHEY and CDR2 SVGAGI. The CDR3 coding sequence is TGTGCGGCGGTTGGTAGCGTCAGCTCCTACGAGCAGTACTTC. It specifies CAAVGSVSSYEQYF.